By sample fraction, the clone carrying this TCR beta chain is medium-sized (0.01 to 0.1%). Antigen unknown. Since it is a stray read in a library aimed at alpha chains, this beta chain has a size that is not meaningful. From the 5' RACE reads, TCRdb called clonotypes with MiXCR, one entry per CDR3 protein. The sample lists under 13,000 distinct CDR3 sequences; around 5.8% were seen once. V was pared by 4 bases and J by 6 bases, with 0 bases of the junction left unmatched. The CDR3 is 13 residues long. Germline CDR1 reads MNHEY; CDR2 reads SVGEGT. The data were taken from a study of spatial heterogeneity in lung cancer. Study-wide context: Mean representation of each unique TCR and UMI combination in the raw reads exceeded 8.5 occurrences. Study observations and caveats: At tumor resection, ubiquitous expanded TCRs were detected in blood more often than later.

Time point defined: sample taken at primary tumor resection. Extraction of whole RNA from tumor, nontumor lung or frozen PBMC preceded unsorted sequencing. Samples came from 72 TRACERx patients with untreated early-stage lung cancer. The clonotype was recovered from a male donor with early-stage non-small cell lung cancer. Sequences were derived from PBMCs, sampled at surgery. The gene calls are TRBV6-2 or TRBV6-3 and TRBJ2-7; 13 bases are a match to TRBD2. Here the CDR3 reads CASSWTSGGEQYF. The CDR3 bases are TGTGCCAGCAGTTGGACTAGCGGGGGCGAGCAGTACTTC.